This TCR beta chain was identified in a study of beta chain features in type 1 diabetes. General study points: Shortening that was moderate but significant affected the TCRB CDR3s of Type 1 diabetes patients in all four CD4+ subsets. cDNA-based reads could over-represent cells with high TCR expression. Fewer junction insertions and more nucleotide deletions appeared in type 1 diabetes patients.

With V trimmed by 0 bases and J by 6 bases, 7 bases remained unmatched. The CDR3 is made up of 17 amino acids. The V gene's germline CDR1 is MGHRA and CDR2 YSYEKL. Blood was drawn once from each donor into heparinised tubes. The draws averaged roughly 120 mL. In the case of this clone: What it binds is not known.

Expressed TCRB transcripts were sequenced, since all the RNA that had been isolated was reverse transcribed. TCRdb's table, derived via immunoSEQ multiplex PCR, lists solely in-frame clones and lacks some. Here the sample spans about 340,000 clones, 13% being singletons. The receptor was derived from a woman aged 18-29 years with type 1 diabetes. The sequencing sample was made of naive CD4+ T cells from blood. This rearrangement joins TRBV4-1 to TRBJ2-3; 12 positions agree with TRBD1. The CDR3 nucleotides are TGCGCCAGCAGCCAAGATTGGGGACAGGGGGCCTGGGATACGCAGTATTTT. Protein product: CASSQDWGQGAWDTQYF.